This entry lists 29 T cell receptor beta chains sequenced from one sample in a study of shared T cell receptors in the human thymus. Assay used: immunoSEQ multiplex PCR; TCRdb lists only in-frame clones, some missing. The sample lists about 660,000 clones, 85% to 90% occurring once. These records were also assigned to another study, of human thymus T cells.

Source material: thymocytes. Receptors were obtained from a boy under three years old with a congenital heart defect.

Comment on this clone: The CDR3 does not end in the conserved phenylalanine or tryptophan, so this is likely a read error. Because the CDR3's place on the DNA is in doubt, the DNA is left out and the CDR3 is given as listed by TCRdb. The rearrangement links TRBV2 to TRBJ1-1. CDR1 is SNHLY, CDR2 FYNNEI, per germline. Ends included, the CDR3 has 9 residues. The CDR3 loop reads CASSPIGSA.

J is TRBJ2-4 and V is TRBV19; D is uncertain. Trimming took off 2 bases at V and 6 bases at J, with 2 bases between the two ends. The germline V gene encodes CDR1 LNHDA and CDR2 SQIVND (reference sequence). The CDR3 has 11 residues. CDR3 protein: CASSILNIQYF. In DNA form, the CDR3 reads TGTGCCAGTAGTATACTAAACATTCAGTACTTC.

V and J are TRBV27 and TRBJ2-5, with 7 bases identical to TRBD1. The CDR3 has 14 amino acids. CDR1 and CDR2 from the germline V gene are MNHEY and SMNVEV (reference sequence). V shed 5 bases and J 0 bases; nucleotides not matched to a gene: 3. CDR3 DNA: TGTGCCAGCAGTCAACAGGGGAACCAAGAGACCCAGTACTTC. Protein: CASSQQGNQETQYF.

This chain uses TRBV19 with TRBJ1-1, with D maybe TRBD1 (6 bases). CDR3 size: 15 residues. With 4 bases removed from V and 5 bases from J, the gap between germline ends came to 17 bases. The germline gives CDR1 LNHDA, CDR2 SQIVND (reference sequence). CDR3 coding DNA: TGTGCCAGTAGTACTCTACAGGGAAGAGGGACTGAAGCTTTCTTT. Translation: CASSTLQGRGTEAFF. Full variable domain (rest looked up from reference TRBV19 and TRBJ1-1): DGGITQSPKYLFRKEGQNVTLSCEQNLNHDAMYWYRQDPGQGLRLIYYSQIVNDFQKGDIAEGYSVSREKKESFPLTVTSAQKNPTAFYLCASSTLQGRGTEAFFGQGTRLTVV.

J is TRBJ1-4 and V is TRBV28; D is uncertain. Deletions cut 6 bases from V and 11 bases from J, with 22 bases between. This CDR3 region has 15 residues. The germline CDR1 and CDR2 sequences are MDHEN and SYDVKM. CDR3 loop: CASSRKRPGRRKLFF. CDR3 DNA sequence: TGTGCCAGCAGCCGCAAGCGGCCCGGCAGACGTAAACTGTTTTTT.

This rearrangement joins TRBV18 to TRBJ2-2; 15 positions match TRBD2. Germline V gene lookup returns CDR1 KGHSH and CDR2 LQKENI. V was pared by 2 bases and J by 3 bases, with 7 bases of the junction left unmatched. The CDR3 consists of 19 residues. This CDR3 is CASSPWTSGRAEDTGELFF. In DNA form, the CDR3 reads TGTGCCAGCTCACCATGGACTAGCGGGAGGGCCGAGGACACCGGGGAGCTGTTTTTT.

The rearrangement uses TRBV15 and TRBJ2-7, with 7 bases that match TRBD1. The length of the CDR3 is 16 residues. V dropped 0 bases and J dropped 0; count of bases not matched to a gene: 5. Looked up from germline, CDR1 is LNHNV and CDR2 is YYDKDF (reference sequence). CDR3 sequence reads: CATSRDSTGNSYEQYF. The CDR3 region has the DNA TGTGCCACCAGCAGAGATTCGACAGGGAACTCCTACGAGCAGTACTTC. The whole variable domain, filled in from reference TRBV15 and TRBJ2-7, reads DAMVIQNPRYQVTQFGKPVTLSCSQTLNHNVMYWYQQKSSQAPKLLFHYYDKDFNNEADTPDNFQSRRPNTSFCFLDIRSPGLGDTAMYLCATSRDSTGNSYEQYFGPGTRLTVT.

The V and J genes are TRBV7-9 and TRBJ2-1; 12 bases are shared with TRBD1. The trim removed 5 bases at V and 15 bases at J, leaving 5 bases unmatched. Germline CDR1 and CDR2: SEHNR and FQNEAQ (reference sequence). CDR3 length: 12 residues. The CDR3 bases are TGTGCCAGCAGCCCGGGACAGGGGGCTCTGTTCTTC. Translated: CASSPGQGALFF.

This chain connects TRBV30 to TRBJ2-2, with TRBD2 matching over 9 bases. CDR1 is GTSNPN and CDR2 is SVGIG in the germline V gene (reference sequence). The CDR3 is 14 amino acids. The V segment lost 0 bases and the J segment 7 bases; nucleotides outside the gene matches: 3. CDR3 sequence: CAWSVGLASGELFF. The CDR3 coding sequence is TGTGCCTGGAGTGTTGGACTAGCGAGCGGGGAGCTGTTTTTT.

V usage is TRBV5-6 and J usage is TRBJ2-7, with TRBD2 matching 9 bases. CDR3 length equals 15 residues. V dropped 0 bases and J dropped 6; count of bases not matched to a gene: 7. Germline lookup yields CDR1 SGHDT and CDR2 YYEEEE. The CDR3 DNA sequence: TGTGCCAGCAGCTTGGGCTCCCTAGCGGGAAGCGAGCAGTACTTC. It translates to CASSLGSLAGSEQYF.

The chain is built from TRBV13 and TRBJ2-7; 13 nucleotides agree with TRBD2. The CDR3 runs 16 residues. V lost 4 bases, J lost 4 bases, and 7 bases stayed unmatched. CDR1 is PRHDT and CDR2 is FYEKMQ in the germline V gene (reference sequence). This CDR3 is CASSSGLAGVLYEQYF. The CDR3, as DNA: TGTGCCAGCAGCTCCGGACTAGCGGGAGTACTGTACGAGCAGTACTTC.

This chain connects TRBV29-1 to TRBJ1-5, with D maybe TRBD1 (6 bases). Germline assignment: CDR1 SQVTM and CDR2 ANQGSEA. The length of the CDR3 is 13 residues. V shed 6 bases and J shed 6 bases, with 15 bases lying between them. DNA of the CDR3: TGCAGCGTCTGGGAACAGGGCAGTCAGCCCCAGCATTTT. It translates to CSVWEQGSQPQHF.

The chain carries TRBV4-1 and TRBJ1-1; D gene uncertain. CDR3 size: 17 residues. With 4 bases removed from V and 2 bases from J, the gap between germline ends came to 20 bases. The germline CDR1 and CDR2 sequences are MGHRA and YSYEKL. The CDR3 protein is CASSPKYPGYDNTEAFF. The DNA of the CDR3 is TGCGCCAGCAGCCCGAAGTATCCGGGGTATGATAACACTGAAGCTTTCTTT.

The chain carries TRBV13 and TRBJ2-2; perhaps TRBD2 as D (5 bases). V was cut by 2 bases and J by 8 bases, with 6 bases left in between. From germline, CDR1 is PRHDT and CDR2 FYEKMQ (reference sequence). The CDR3 sequence is 12 residues long. The CDR3: CASSLWEGELFF. CDR3 sequence (DNA): TGTGCCAGCAGCTTATGGGAGGGGGAGCTGTTTTTT. The full variable domain, in which reference TRBV13 and TRBJ2-2 provide the parts outside the CDR3, is AAGVIQSPRHLIKEKRETATLKCYPIPRHDTVYWYQQGPGQDPQFLISFYEKMQSDKGSIPDRFSAQQFSDYHSELNMSSLELGDSALYFCASSLWEGELFFGEGSRLTVL.

The chain links TRBV5-1 to TRBJ2-3; 11 bases are shared with TRBD2. The germline V gene has CDR1 SGHRS and CDR2 YFSETQ. The CDR3 covers 15 residues. With 4 bases clipped from V and 3 bases from J, the junction kept 4 bases outside the gene matches. The CDR3 sequence: CASSPGTSGTDTQYF. Here the CDR3 DNA reads TGCGCCAGCAGCCCGGGGACTAGCGGAACAGATACGCAGTATTTT.

V gene TRBV7-2 combines with J gene TRBJ2-3; 10 bases are shared with TRBD2. V was clipped by 4 bases and J by 4 bases; unmatched bases: 5. The CDR3 consists of 15 residues. CDR1 and CDR2 from the germline V gene are SGHTA and FQGNSA. The CDR3 region is CASSSGTSDPDTQYF. The DNA of the CDR3 is TGTGCCAGCAGCTCAGGGACTAGCGATCCAGATACGCAGTATTTT. Full variable domain (outside the CDR3, taken from reference TRBV7-2 and TRBJ2-3): GAGVSQSPSNKVTEKGKDVELRCDPISGHTALYWYRQSLGQGLEFLIYFQGNSAPDKSGLPSDRFSAERTGGSVSTLTIQRTQQEDSAVYLCASSSGTSDPDTQYFGPGTRLTVL.

This sequence joins TRBV27 and TRBJ1-2; no clear D. The germline V gene encodes CDR1 MNHEY and CDR2 SMNVEV (reference sequence). The V gene lost 7 bases and the J gene lost 6 bases, with 18 bases spanning the gap. CDR3 length: 14 residues. The CDR3 DNA follows: TGTGCCAGCACCCCGGACGGAGGGTCTGATGGCTACACCTTC. This gives the protein CASTPDGGSDGYTF.

The V gene is TRBV7-9, the J gene TRBJ2-1; 14 positions match TRBD2. The ends lost 4 bases at V and 9 bases at J; junction bases unmatched: 8. This CDR3 is 16 amino acids long. CDR1 and CDR2 from the germline V gene are SEHNR and FQNEAQ (reference sequence). The CDR3 nucleotides read TGTGCCAGCAGCTCTCAGGTGACTAGCGGGAGGGGTGAGCAGTTCTTC. It translates to CASSSQVTSGRGEQFF.

The chain recombines TRBV28 with TRBJ1-5, with a tentative D call TRBD1 (6 bases). The CDR3 is 14 amino acids. The V end was cut by 4 bases, the J end by 4 bases, with 11 bases between. From germline, CDR1 is MDHEN and CDR2 SYDVKM. CDR3 DNA sequence: TGTGCCAGCAGTTCGGAACAGGGAAATCAGCCCCAGCATTTT. The encoded protein is CASSSEQGNQPQHF.

V and J are TRBV5-1 and TRBJ1-4; the D is unclear. Germline CDR1 is SGHRS and CDR2 is YFSETQ. The CDR3 consists of 15 residues. V lost 4 bases and J lost 6, with 16 bases in between. CDR3 loop: CASSRRNPVYEKLFF. The CDR3 DNA reads as TGCGCCAGCAGCCGCAGGAATCCAGTATATGAAAAACTGTTTTTT.

DNA of the CDR3: TGTGCCACCAGCAGAGCGGTGGTGCGGGACCTAAACTATGGCTACACCTTC. This gives the protein CATSRAVVRDLNYGYTF. The chain recombines TRBV15 with TRBJ1-2; a possible D gene is TRBD1 (5 bases). Looked up from germline, CDR1 is LNHNV and CDR2 is YYDKDF (reference sequence). Trimming left V 1 base short and J 2 bases short, with 17 bases between. This CDR3 is built from 17 residues.

The CDR3 nucleotides read TGCAGCGTCCCCGGACTAGCGGCTACCTACAATGAGCAGTTCTTC. Translation: CSVPGLAATYNEQFF. This rearrangement joins TRBV29-1 to TRBJ2-1, with 10 positions matching TRBD2. Looked up from germline, CDR1 is SQVTM and CDR2 is ANQGSEA. Trimming took 6 bases from V and 2 from J; bases not matched to a gene: 7. This CDR3 spans 15 amino acids.

The rearrangement uses TRBV29-1 and TRBJ1-2; 8 nucleotides match TRBD1. The germline gives CDR1 SQVTM, CDR2 ANQGSEA. Trimming took 6 bases from V and 6 from J; bases not matched to a gene: 12. CDR3 length: 14 residues. For the CDR3, the DNA is TGCAGCGTCGCCCTGTGGGACAGGATGAATGGCTACACCTTC. Protein product: CSVALWDRMNGYTF.

The chain joins TRBV19 to TRBJ2-2; 16 bases fit TRBD2. V shed 6 bases and J 4 bases; nucleotides not matched to a gene: 14. The CDR3 is made up of 20 amino acids. Germline V gives CDR1 LNHDA, CDR2 SQIVND (reference sequence). The CDR3 loop reads CASRDQGLAGGQGSTGELFF. Here the CDR3 DNA reads TGTGCCAGTAGAGACCAGGGACTAGCGGGAGGGCAAGGCAGCACCGGGGAGCTGTTTTTT.

The V call is TRBV6-5, the J call TRBJ2-4, with a weak D call TRBD2 (6 bases). The CDR3 length is 11 residues. V lost 9 bases to trimming and J lost 9 bases, with 12 bases between them. Germline V gives CDR1 MNHEY, CDR2 SVGAGI. The CDR3 protein is CASGGSGIQYF. In DNA form, the CDR3 reads TGTGCCAGTGGGGGGAGCGGCATTCAGTACTTC.

This rearrangement joins TRBV19 to TRBJ1-1; TRBD1 matches 8 bases. Germline values: CDR1 LNHDA, CDR2 SQIVND (reference sequence). J was trimmed by 3 bases and V by 6 bases; bases with no gene match: 6. CDR3 length: 14 amino acids. The CDR3 region has the DNA TGTGCCAGTAGATGGGACAGGAGGGACACTGAAGCTTTCTTT. Residues: CASRWDRRDTEAFF.

The chain joins TRBV5-4 to TRBJ1-3, with unresolved D. Trimming stripped 2 bases from V and 2 bases from J, with 11 bases between. This CDR3 spans 15 amino acids. Germline V CDR1 and CDR2: SGHNT, YYREEE (reference sequence). The CDR3: CASSFAGEAGNTIYF. CDR3 DNA sequence: TGTGCCAGCAGCTTTGCGGGAGAGGCTGGAAACACCATATATTTT.

The chain links TRBV15 to TRBJ2-1; TRBD2 matches at 8 bases. Germline loops: CDR1 LNHNV, CDR2 YYDKDF (reference sequence). Trimming took 7 bases from V and 2 from J; bases not matched to a gene: 7. This CDR3 region has 15 residues. The CDR3 DNA reads as TGTGCCACCACAGAGCGGGAGAAACCCTACAATGAGCAGTTCTTC. It translates to CATTEREKPYNEQFF.

This chain joins TRBV18 and TRBJ1-5; D is unresolved. V was trimmed by 5 bases and J by 0 bases, leaving 8 bases between them. CDR1 is KGHSH and CDR2 is LQKENI in the germline V gene. The CDR3 contains 14 residues. CDR3 in amino acids: CASSTTDSNQPQHF. CDR3 bases: TGTGCCAGCTCAACCACAGATAGCAATCAGCCCCAGCATTTT. The full variable domain, in which reference TRBV18 and TRBJ1-5 provide the parts outside the CDR3, is NAGVMQNPRHLVRRRGQEARLRCSPMKGHSHVYWYRQLPEEGLKFMVYLQKENIIDESGMPKERFSAEFPKEGPSILRIQQVVRGDSAAYFCASSTTDSNQPQHFGDGTRLSIL.